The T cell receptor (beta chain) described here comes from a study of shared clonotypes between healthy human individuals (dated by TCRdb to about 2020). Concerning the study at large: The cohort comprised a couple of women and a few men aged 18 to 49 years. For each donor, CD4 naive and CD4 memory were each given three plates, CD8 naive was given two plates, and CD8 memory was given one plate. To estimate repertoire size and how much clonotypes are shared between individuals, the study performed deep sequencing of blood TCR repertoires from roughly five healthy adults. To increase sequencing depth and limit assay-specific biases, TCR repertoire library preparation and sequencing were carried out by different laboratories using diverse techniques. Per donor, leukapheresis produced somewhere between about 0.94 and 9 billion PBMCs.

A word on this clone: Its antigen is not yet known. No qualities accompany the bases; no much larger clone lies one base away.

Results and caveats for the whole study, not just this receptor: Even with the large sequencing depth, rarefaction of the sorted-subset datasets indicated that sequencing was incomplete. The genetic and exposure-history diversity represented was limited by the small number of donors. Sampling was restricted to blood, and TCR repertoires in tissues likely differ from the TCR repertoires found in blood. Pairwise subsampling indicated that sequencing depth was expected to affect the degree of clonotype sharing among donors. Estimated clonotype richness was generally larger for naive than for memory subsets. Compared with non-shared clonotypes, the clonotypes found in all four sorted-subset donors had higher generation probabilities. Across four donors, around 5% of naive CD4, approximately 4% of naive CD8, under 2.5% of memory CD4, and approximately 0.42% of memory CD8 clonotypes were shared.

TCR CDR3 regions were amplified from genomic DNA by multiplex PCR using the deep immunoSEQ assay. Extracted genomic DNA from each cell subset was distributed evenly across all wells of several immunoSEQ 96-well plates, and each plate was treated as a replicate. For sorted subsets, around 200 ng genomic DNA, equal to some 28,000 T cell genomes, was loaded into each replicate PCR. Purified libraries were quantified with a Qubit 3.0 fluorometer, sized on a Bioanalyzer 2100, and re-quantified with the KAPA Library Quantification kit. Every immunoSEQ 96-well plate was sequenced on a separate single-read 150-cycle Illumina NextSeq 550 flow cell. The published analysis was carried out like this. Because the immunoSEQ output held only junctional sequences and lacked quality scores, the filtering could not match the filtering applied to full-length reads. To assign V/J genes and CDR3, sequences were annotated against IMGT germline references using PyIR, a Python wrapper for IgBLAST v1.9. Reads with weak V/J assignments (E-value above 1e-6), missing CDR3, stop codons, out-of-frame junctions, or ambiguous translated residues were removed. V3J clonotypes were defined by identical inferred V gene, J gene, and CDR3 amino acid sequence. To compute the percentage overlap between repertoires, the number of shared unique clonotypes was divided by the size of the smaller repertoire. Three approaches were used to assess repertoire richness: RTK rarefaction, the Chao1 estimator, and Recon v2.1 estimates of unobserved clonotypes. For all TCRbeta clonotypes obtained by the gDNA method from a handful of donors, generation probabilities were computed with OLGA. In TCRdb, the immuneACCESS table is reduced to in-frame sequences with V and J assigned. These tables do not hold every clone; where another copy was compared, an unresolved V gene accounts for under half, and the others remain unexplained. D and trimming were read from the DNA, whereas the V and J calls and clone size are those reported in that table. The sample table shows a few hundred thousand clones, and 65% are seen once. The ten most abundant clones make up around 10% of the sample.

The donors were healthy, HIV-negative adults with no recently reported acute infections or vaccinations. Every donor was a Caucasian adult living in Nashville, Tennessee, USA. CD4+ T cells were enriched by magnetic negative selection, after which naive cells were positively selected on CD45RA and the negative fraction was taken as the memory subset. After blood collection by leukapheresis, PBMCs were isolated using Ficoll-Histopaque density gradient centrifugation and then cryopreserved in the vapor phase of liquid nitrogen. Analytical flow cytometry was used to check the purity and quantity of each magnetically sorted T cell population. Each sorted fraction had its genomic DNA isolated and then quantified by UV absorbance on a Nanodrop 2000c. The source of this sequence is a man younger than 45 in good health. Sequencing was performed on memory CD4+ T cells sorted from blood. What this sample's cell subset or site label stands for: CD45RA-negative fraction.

The nucleotides are TGTGCCAGCATTGCGGGGATCTCCTACGAGCAGTACTTC. Its coded protein is CASIAGISYEQYF. The chain employs TRBV2 and TRBJ2-7; TRBD2 is a possible D gene, resting on 6 matching bases. According to the germline V gene, CDR1 reads SNHLY and CDR2 reads FYNNEI. Deletion took 7 bases off V and 0 bases off J, with a span of 10 bases between the germline ends. Taken from cysteine to phenylalanine, the CDR3 has 13 residues. The kept DNA is CDR3 alone, 39 bases in frame from the first base. Reference TRBV2 and TRBJ2-7 genes cover what lies past the CDR3, so the full variable domain is EPEVTQTPSHQVTQMGQEVILRCVPISNHLYFYWYRQILGQKVEFLVSFYNNEISEKSEIFDDQFSVERPDGSNFTLKIRSTKLEDSAMYFCASIAGISYEQYFGPGTRLTVT.